This paragraph covers one TCR beta chain sequence. Its antigen is not yet known. The sample holds no much larger clone one base away, and base qualities are not on file. The label giving this sample's time point can be read as: baseline before first vaccination. Vaccinee samples came from UK trials COV001 and COV002, including a single-blind randomized controlled phase 2/3 trial of AZD1222 (ChAdOx1 nCoV-19) in healthy adults. Trial participant PBMC samples were collected at day 0 and day 28 after the second dose for TCRbeta chain sequencing. This entry comes from a study of T cell responses to AZD1222 COVID-19 vaccine (dated by TCRdb to the early 2020s). Concerning the study at large: AZD1222 recipients given second doses at about 4 weeks or at about 12 weeks were pooled, since spike-specific TCR depth and breadth were not found to differ between the two schedules. TCR sequencing covered roughly 230 trial participants: 200 to 220 given two doses of AZD1222 and 26 given two doses of MenACWY control vaccine. Trial participants were enrolled by age into 18-55, 56-69 and 70-plus year subgroups, with approximately 150, 28 and 58 TCR-sequenced participants respectively.

The CDR3 has 17 amino acids, counting the end cysteine and phenylalanine. The retained sequence is limited to the CDR3, 51 bases, with the frame set at the first base. From a lookup of the germline V gene, CDR1 and CDR2 are SGHAT and FQNNGV. V loses 2 bases at its end and J loses 8 bases; junction bases beyond the gene matches: 14. The CDR3 regions of human TCRbeta chains were subjected to immunosequencing. In the original analysis: TCRs in the repertoires were compared against a reference library of SARS-CoV-2-specific TCRs that had been generated with the MIRA antigen-specificity platform. Breadth was defined as the fraction of unique TCRs that were SARS-CoV-2-associated. Depth was defined as the fraction of total T cells that were SARS-CoV-2-associated. Each spike-specific TCR was assigned to its reactive spike region and to a CD4 or CD8 class using the MIRA data. Log10-transformed breadth and depth values were compared by one-way ANOVA with Sidak's multiple comparisons tests. In its TCRdb copy, this immuneACCESS table keeps in-frame sequences only and misses some clones. Where compared with another copy, unresolved V genes explain less than half of these, and the others have no known cause. V and J calls plus clone size are reproduced from that table; the DNA served to infer D and trimming. In all, the sample holds 75,000 to 90,000 clones, and 90% of those were seen once. About 5% of the sample is taken by the ten largest.

Broad study findings and their caveats: Vaccine-associated CD4 TCRs spanned the whole spike protein, with dominant responses in regions 160-218 and 743-854. Because no day 14 peak-response samples were available, repertoires were characterized only after the peak T cell response. Conclusions about previously exposed vaccinees were limited because only six AZD1222 recipients were SARS-CoV-2 seropositive at baseline. Reportedly, close to half of the unique spike-specific TCRs recognized epitopes lying outside the regions that are mutated in the B.1.351 and B.1.1.7 variants. After two AZD1222 doses, both the breadth and the depth of spike-specific TCRs were significantly higher than at day 0 and than in MenACWY recipients. Participants were mostly white British, with more females than males. The authors suggested clonal diversity may have been underestimated. The 56-69-year group was small, and its depth increase did not reach significance, likely because of low power.

In this chain, TRBV11-2 is recombined with TRBJ2-3, and 9 bases in between align with TRBD2. Sequenced here: peripheral blood, sampled on day 0 of AZD1222 vaccination. The sequence was collected from an adult in good health. This receptor carries the CDR3 CASSLIPRGGEGGTQYF. In nucleotide form, the sequence is TGTGCCAGCAGCTTAATACCCCGCGGGGGGGAGGGAGGTACGCAGTATTTT.